The present T cell receptor (beta chain) was sequenced within a study of response to subunit inactivated influenza vaccine. Whole-study findings and limits: Authors suggested seasonal influenza vaccinations each recruit few new T cells.

This clonotype was recorded many times. The target antigen is unknown. TCRdb re-derived calls from the RT-PCR reads in MiXCR, one entry per CDR3 protein. The sample carries roughly 160,000 distinct CDR3 sequences, approximately 12% recorded once. The germline V and J ends were trimmed by 6 bases and 3 bases, with 9 bases remaining between them. The CDR3 totals 14 residues. This chain uses TRBV12-3 or TRBV12-4 with TRBJ1-6; no definite D call. This sequence was found in a man between 50 and 69 years old who received an inactivated influenza vaccine. Material: CD8+ T cells sorted from PBMCs, obtained 23 months after vaccination. For the CDR3, the DNA is TGTGCCAGCAGGGACCTCGACTATAATTCACCCCTCCACTTT. Translating gives CASRDLDYNSPLHF.